The entry below describes one T cell receptor beta chain. Germline V lookup: CDR1 LNHDA, CDR2 SQIVND (reference sequence). The CDR3 runs 14 residues. V gave up 6 bases and J gave up 4 bases; unmatched junction bases: 8. In the study's own analysis: Reference gene primer amplification gave nucleated cell count estimates. Some clones are missing from TCRdb's copy, which holds only in-frame ones; the method was immunoSEQ multiplex PCR. The D gene and trimming were derived from the DNA, and the V and J assignments and clone size from that table. The data hold some 170,000 clones, with roughly 88% observed a single time. This sample was taken from a study of blood T cell repertoires in COVID-19. The wider study: Sources were T cells, B-cell-depleted T cells, or PBMCs; the material itself was cDNA or gDNA.

Specimen: peripheral blood. The origin of this receptor is a woman aged 40 to 55 with COVID-19, enrolled during active disease. The chain joins TRBV19 to TRBJ2-7; 8 nucleotides line up with TRBD1. The CDR3 loop reads CASRMTGVEYEQYF. The CDR3 region has the DNA TGTGCCAGTAGGATGACAGGGGTGGAGTACGAGCAGTACTTC.